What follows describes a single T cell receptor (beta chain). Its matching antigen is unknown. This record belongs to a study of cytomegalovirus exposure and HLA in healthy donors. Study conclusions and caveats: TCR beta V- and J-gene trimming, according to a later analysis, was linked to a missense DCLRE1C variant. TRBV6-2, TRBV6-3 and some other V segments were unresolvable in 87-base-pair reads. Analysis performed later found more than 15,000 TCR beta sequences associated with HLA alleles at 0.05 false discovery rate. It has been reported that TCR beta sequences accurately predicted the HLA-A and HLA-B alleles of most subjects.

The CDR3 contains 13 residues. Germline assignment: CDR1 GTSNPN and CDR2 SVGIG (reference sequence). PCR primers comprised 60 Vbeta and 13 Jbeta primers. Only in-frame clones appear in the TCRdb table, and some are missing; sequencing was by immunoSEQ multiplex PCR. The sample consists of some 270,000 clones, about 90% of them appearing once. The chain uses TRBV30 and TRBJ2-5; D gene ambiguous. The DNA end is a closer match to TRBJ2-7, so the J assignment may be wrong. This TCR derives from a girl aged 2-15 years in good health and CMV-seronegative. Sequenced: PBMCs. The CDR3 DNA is TGTGCCTGGAGTCTAATTCCCTCCTACGAGCAGTACTTC. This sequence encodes CAWSLIPSYEQYF.